This record looks at one T cell receptor (beta chain) sequence and its context. The sample is drawn from a study of blood T cell repertoires in COVID-19. This table comes from immunoSEQ multiplex PCR, and its TCRdb copy is limited to in-frame clones, with some not included. The data contain 200,000 to 250,000 clones, roughly 88% of them seen just once; the ten biggest clones take up about 4%. The CDR3 extends over 16 amino acids. Trimming shortened V by 2 bases and J by 3 bases, and 16 bases separated the two germline ends. V gene TRBV23-1 combines with J gene TRBJ2-5, with a weak D call TRBD2 (5 bases). TRBV23-1 is known as an ORF, though its function is uncertain. The receptor was derived from a woman between 35 and 50 years old with acute COVID-19. Sequences were obtained from PBMCs or T cells enriched from blood (not recorded which). In nucleotides, the CDR3 is TGCGCCAGCAGTCAAACCCGGGAAAGAAAAAAAGAGACCCAGTACTTC. Its protein product is CASSQTRERKKETQYF.